A single sample is the source of the 29 T cell receptor beta chains below, sequenced in a study of T cell clonotyping in hematopoietic cell transplantation (dated by TCRdb to 2020 to 2023). Libraries were prepared through the immunoSEQ multiplex PCR assay. Sourced from immuneACCESS, this table was stored by TCRdb with only in-frame sequences that have V and J called. A share of the clones is absent; for the studies checked, an unresolved V gene accounts for under half, and the remainder has no known explanation. The sample contains 10,000 or so clones, 70% to 90% of them found a single time. Roughly 35% of the sample rests with the top ten. Explained via the paper, the time point label denotes: 180 days after allo-HCT. This material consisted of PBMCs, taken 180 days after allogeneic stem cell transplant. These receptors were taken from a human patient who had an allogeneic stem cell transplant, so the T cells may come from the graft donor. The donor label of this sample is uncertain. Some clones in this sample may be carry-over from other donors' samples.

The chain couples TRBV7-6 to TRBJ2-1, with a weak D call TRBD2 (6 bases). Between the trimmed V and J ends, which lost 4 bases and 7 bases, there was a span of 8 bases. This CDR3 has 12 amino acids. CDR1 SGHVS and CDR2 FNYEAQ come from the germline V gene. CDR3 protein: CASSYRGNEQFF. DNA of the CDR3: TGTGCCAGCAGCTACCGGGGGAATGAGCAGTTCTTC.

The chain carries TRBV9 and TRBJ1-4, with 12 bases that match TRBD1. Germline CDR1 reads SGDLS; CDR2 reads YYNGEE. The trim removed 3 bases at V and 0 bases at J, leaving 0 bases unmatched. The CDR3 contains 16 residues. The CDR3 loop is CASSGDRGPTNEKLFF. In nucleotides, the CDR3 is TGTGCCAGCAGCGGGGACAGGGGGCCAACTAATGAAAAACTGTTTTTT.

CDR3: CASRAQGNWAKGYEQYF. The DNA of the CDR3 is TGTGCCAGCAGGGCACAGGGTAATTGGGCTAAGGGTTACGAGCAGTACTTC. The genes are TRBV28 and TRBJ2-7, with D possibly being TRBD1 (6 bases). The CDR3 has 17 amino acids. The V end was cut by 6 bases, the J end by 4 bases, with 25 bases between. The germline V gene encodes CDR1 MDHEN and CDR2 SYDVKM.

The chain recombines TRBV6-4 with TRBJ1-1; TRBD1 aligns across 7 bases. J was trimmed by 0 bases and V by 3 bases; bases with no gene match: 10. The length of the CDR3 is 17 residues. CDR1 MRHNA and CDR2 SNTAGT come from the germline V gene. CDR3 nucleotides: TGTGCCAGCAGTGAAACAAATAGAGGGACAGTGAACACTGAAGCTTTCTTT. The encoded protein is CASSETNRGTVNTEAFF.

The chain links TRBV7-8 to TRBJ2-7; 9 nucleotides agree with TRBD1. The germline V gene encodes CDR1 SGHVS and CDR2 FQNEAQ. Unmatched junction bases numbered 12, after V lost 5 bases and J lost 7 bases. This CDR3 comprises 15 residues. The CDR3 sequence: CASSLPGQGRGEQYF. Written as DNA, the CDR3 is TGTGCCAGCAGCCTCCCGGGACAGGGAAGGGGGGAGCAGTACTTC.

The gene calls are TRBV23-1 and TRBJ1-2, with D perhaps TRBD1 (5 bases). TRBV23-1 is an ORF, and what it does is uncertain. Trimming removed 6 bases at V and 3 bases at J, with 8 bases between. This CDR3 region has 12 residues. The CDR3 is CASSTGHYGYTF. CDR3 nucleotide sequence: TGCGCCAGCAGCACAGGCCACTATGGCTACACCTTC.

The V gene is TRBV7-2, the J gene TRBJ1-1; no reliable D call. Trimming removed 5 bases at V and 1 base at J, with 11 bases between. CDR3 length: 14 amino acids. The V gene's germline CDR1 is SGHTA and CDR2 FQGNSA. Here the CDR3 reads CASSRLRGNTEAFF. The CDR3 DNA reads as TGTGCCAGCAGCCGCCTGAGAGGGAACACTGAAGCTTTCTTT. The variable domain in full, with the rest retrieved from reference TRBV7-2 and TRBJ1-1, is GAGVSQSPSNKVTEKGKDVELRCDPISGHTALYWYRQSLGQGLEFLIYFQGNSAPDKSGLPSDRFSAERTGGSVSTLTIQRTQQEDSAVYLCASSRLRGNTEAFFGQGTRLTVV.

As DNA, the CDR3 is TGCGCCAGCTGCGACATGAACACTGAAGCTTTCTTT. This codes for CASCDMNTEAFF. The J gene is TRBJ1-1, the V gene TRBV10-2; D is unresolved. The CDR3 consists of 12 residues. Looked up from germline, CDR1 is WSHSY and CDR2 is SAAADI. With 8 bases removed from V and 0 bases from J, the gap between germline ends came to 7 bases.

The chain recombines TRBV6-5 with TRBJ1-5; D is undetermined. Trimming pared 6 bases from V and 0 bases from J, leaving 9 bases between. The CDR3 loop spans 14 amino acids. Germline V gives CDR1 MNHEY, CDR2 SVGAGI. This CDR3 is CASSQLPSNQPQHF. CDR3 bases: TGTGCCAGCAGCCAGTTACCTAGCAATCAGCCCCAGCATTTT.

The chain links TRBV7-2 to TRBJ2-1; possible D gene TRBD2, 5 bases. The CDR3 is 13 residues long. Germline V CDR1 and CDR2: SGHTA, FQGNSA. The V and J ends lost 10 bases and 0 bases respectively, with 10 bases between them. The CDR3 sequence is CANQRDSYNEQFF. CDR3 DNA sequence: TGTGCCAACCAGAGGGACTCCTACAATGAGCAGTTCTTC.

This clone has a single count. V usage is TRBV5-1 and J usage is TRBJ1-2, with TRBD1 as a possible D gene (6 bases). With 4 bases removed from V and 5 bases from J, the gap between germline ends came to 12 bases. CDR3 length: 13 amino acids. Germline assignment: CDR1 SGHRS and CDR2 YFSETQ. As DNA, the CDR3 is TGCGCCAGCAGCCCGGACAGTCTTTATGGCTACACCTTC. It encodes CASSPDSLYGYTF.

This chain uses TRBV2 with TRBJ1-2, with D unclear. V was shortened by 5 bases and J by 2 bases, with 6 bases between the two germline ends. The CDR3 loop spans 12 amino acids. Germline V gene sequence: CDR1 SNHLY, CDR2 FYNNEI. CDR3 region: CASSKSNYGYTF. In nucleotides, the CDR3 is TGTGCCAGCAGTAAATCCAACTATGGCTACACCTTC.

This clone showed up just once. This chain joins TRBV6-5 and TRBJ1-2, with TRBD1 as a possible D gene (6 bases). V dropped 5 bases and J dropped 8 bases, with 18 bases sitting between them. This CDR3 has 14 residues. In germline, CDR1 is MNHEY, CDR2 SVGAGI. The CDR3 protein is CASSRQAIRRGYTF. The CDR3 DNA follows: TGTGCCAGCAGTCGACAGGCTATCCGGAGGGGCTACACCTTC.

The J gene is TRBJ2-5, the V gene TRBV30, with D possibly being TRBD1 (6 bases). The CDR3 covers 13 residues. The germline V and J ends were trimmed by 3 bases and 1 base, with 9 bases remaining between them. Per the germline V gene, CDR1 is GTSNPN and CDR2 is SVGIG (reference sequence). CDR3 bases: TGTGCCTGGAGCCGGGACACCCAAGAGACCCAGTACTTC. This sequence encodes CAWSRDTQETQYF. The variable domain in full, with the rest retrieved from reference TRBV30 and TRBJ2-5, is SQTIHQWPATLVQPVGSPLSLECTVEGTSNPNLYWYRQAAGRGLQLLFYSVGIGQISSEVPQNLSASRPQDRQFILSSKKLLLSDSGFYLCAWSRDTQETQYFGPGTRLLVL.

J is TRBJ2-7 and V is TRBV4-3; TRBD1 might be the D (6 bases). The germline V and J ends were trimmed by 0 bases and 2 bases, with 14 bases remaining between them. Germline V gene sequence: CDR1 LGHNA, CDR2 YSLEER. CDR3 length equals 16 residues. As DNA, the CDR3 is TGCGCCAGCAGCCAAGAGGGGGCAGGGAGCCCCTACGAGCAGTACTTC. Residues: CASSQEGAGSPYEQYF.

The chain employs TRBV6-1 and TRBJ1-2; unclear D gene. CDR3 length: 13 amino acids. Looked up from germline, CDR1 is MNHNS and CDR2 is SASEGT. V was cut by 6 bases and J by 5 bases, with 13 bases left in between. Here the CDR3 reads CASRDSRVYGYTF. The CDR3 nucleotides are TGTGCCAGCAGGGACTCCCGAGTTTATGGCTACACCTTC.

The chain recombines TRBV20-1 with TRBJ1-2, with D tentatively TRBD1 (5 bases). V lost 6 bases and J lost 6, with 8 bases in between. Germline loops: CDR1 DFQATT, CDR2 SNEGSKA (reference sequence). The CDR3 runs 10 residues. CDR3 bases: TGCAGTGCGGGGACGAATGGCTACACCTTC. Amino acid sequence: CSAGTNGYTF.

This chain joins TRBV7-7 and TRBJ2-2; possible D gene TRBD1, 5 bases. Trimming shortened V by 5 bases and J by 7 bases, and 17 bases separated the two germline ends. The CDR3 contains 15 residues. Germline CDR1 and CDR2: SSHAT and FNYEAQ (reference sequence). DNA of the CDR3: TGTGCCAGCAGCCAGAACCCAGGGTTCGACGGGGAGCTGTTTTTT. It yields the protein CASSQNPGFDGELFF.

This clone was seen a single time. The gene calls are TRBV30 and TRBJ1-5, with 7 bases aligning to TRBD1. Germline V gives CDR1 GTSNPN, CDR2 SVGIG (reference sequence). The CDR3 length is 14 residues. V shed 5 bases, J shed 9 bases, and the junction held 13 bases outside the gene matches. CDR3 in DNA: TGTGCCTGGGGAGGGGACAGCTCCTTCGGGCCCCAGCATTTT. Translated: CAWGGDSSFGPQHF.

The chain couples TRBV30 to TRBJ2-1; D possibly corresponds to TRBD2 (5 bases). V lost 2 bases, J lost 1 base, and 12 bases lay in between. The germline gives CDR1 GTSNPN, CDR2 SVGIG (reference sequence). The CDR3 is 15 residues long. The CDR3 sequence: CAWSRERESYNEQFF. The CDR3 DNA sequence: TGTGCCTGGAGTAGAGAGAGGGAGTCCTACAATGAGCAGTTCTTC. The full variable domain, completed using reference TRBV30 and TRBJ2-1, is SQTIHQWPATLVQPVGSPLSLECTVEGTSNPNLYWYRQAAGRGLQLLFYSVGIGQISSEVPQNLSASRPQDRQFILSSKKLLLSDSGFYLCAWSRERESYNEQFFGPGTRLTVL.

J is TRBJ1-1 and V is TRBV30; possibly TRBD1 for D (5 bases). Germline assignment: CDR1 GTSNPN and CDR2 SVGIG (reference sequence). Trimming removed 8 bases at V and 2 bases at J, with 12 bases between. The CDR3 has 12 residues. The CDR3 region has the DNA TGTGCCGCGAGGGGCGGCAACACTGAAGCTTTCTTT. This translates into CAARGGNTEAFF.

V gene TRBV5-8 combines with J gene TRBJ1-3; D is unclear. The CDR3 spans 14 residues. In germline, CDR1 is SGHTS, CDR2 YDEGEE. Deletions cut 5 bases from V and 0 bases from J, with 9 bases between. In DNA, the CDR3 is TGTGCCAGCAGTTCTAGGAGCTCTGGAAACACCATATATTTT. This translates into CASSSRSSGNTIYF.

CDR3 sequence (DNA): TGTGCCAGCTCCCCAGGGGGGCATAATCAGCCCCAGCATTTT. Its protein is CASSPGGHNQPQHF. The V and J genes are TRBV18 and TRBJ1-5; 7 bases fit TRBD1. This CDR3 contains 14 residues. V lost 6 bases to trimming and J lost 4 bases; unmatched junction nucleotides: 6. From germline, CDR1 is KGHSH and CDR2 LQKENI.

This clone has only one observation. V is TRBV2 and J is TRBJ1-2; D is uncertain. V shed 8 bases and J shed 4 bases, with 8 bases lying between them. The CDR3 loop spans 11 amino acids. The germline gives CDR1 SNHLY, CDR2 FYNNEI. CDR3 protein: CASHIIYGYTF. In DNA, the CDR3 is TGTGCCAGCCACATAATCTATGGCTACACCTTC. The full variable domain, its missing parts supplied by reference TRBV2 and TRBJ1-2, is EPEVTQTPSHQVTQMGQEVILRCVPISNHLYFYWYRQILGQKVEFLVSFYNNEISEKSEIFDDQFSVERPDGSNFTLKIRSTKLEDSAMYFCASHIIYGYTFGSGTRLTVV.

The rearrangement links TRBV6-5 to TRBJ1-2; D is ambiguous. The V gene lost 6 bases and the J gene lost 8 bases, with 16 bases spanning the gap. CDR3 size: 13 residues. Per the germline V gene, CDR1 is MNHEY and CDR2 is SVGAGI. DNA of the CDR3: TGTGCCAGCAGCCGTACATCGCTAGCGGGCTACACCTTC. This codes for CASSRTSLAGYTF.

The V and J genes are TRBV6-5 and TRBJ1-6; 7 nucleotides match TRBD1. The CDR3 has 14 residues. V trimming: 9 bases; J trimming: 6 bases; junction bases outside the gene matches: 8. Germline V CDR1 and CDR2: MNHEY, SVGAGI. The CDR3 protein is CASRQGPGNSPLHF. The CDR3 nucleotides read TGTGCCAGTCGACAGGGCCCGGGTAATTCACCCCTCCACTTT.

The chain couples TRBV29-1 to TRBJ2-7; tentative D call: TRBD2 (6 bases). Germline-derived CDR1 and CDR2 are SQVTM and ANQGSEA. CDR3 length: 13 residues. V was shortened by 2 bases and J by 6 bases, with 14 bases between the two germline ends. The CDR3, as DNA: TGCAGCGTTGAACTCGGACTAACCGGCGAGCAGTACTTC. Translating it yields CSVELGLTGEQYF.

The chain uses TRBV7-7 and TRBJ1-1; no firm D call. The germline V gene encodes CDR1 SSHAT and CDR2 FNYEAQ (reference sequence). The CDR3 has 13 residues. CDR3 sequence reads: CPEGGVSNTEAFF. CDR3 bases: TGTCCCGAGGGCGGTGTTTCGAACACTGAAGCTTTCTTT.

V is TRBV10-3 and J is TRBJ1-2; the D gene is possibly TRBD1 (6 bases). Germline V CDR1 and CDR2: ENHRY, SYGVKD. Trimming removed 2 bases at V and 3 bases at J, with 7 bases between. The CDR3 is 13 amino acids. The CDR3 protein is CAISETGYYGYTF. The CDR3 DNA is TGTGCCATCAGTGAGACAGGGTACTATGGCTACACCTTC.